This record concerns one T cell receptor (beta chain) sequence. The data belong to a study of blood T cell repertoires in COVID-19. The V gene lost 2 bases and the J gene lost 0 bases, with 4 bases spanning the gap. CDR1 and CDR2 (germline): MNHEY, SVGEGT. CDR3 length equals 13 residues. TCRdb's table, derived via immunoSEQ multiplex PCR, lists solely in-frame clones and lacks some. The sample records approximately 170,000 clones, approximately 84% being singletons. Residents of under 25 US areas, aged roughly 18 to 95 years, made up the participants. This rearrangement joins TRBV6-2 or TRBV6-3 to TRBJ1-2; D is uncertain. The source of this sequence is a man between 50 and 59 years old who had recovered from COVID-19. The sample taken for sequencing was PBMCs or T cells enriched from blood (not recorded which). The CDR3 DNA sequence: TGTGCCAGCAGTTACGTCGCTAACTATGGCTACACCTTC. Protein product: CASSYVANYGYTF.